This T cell receptor (beta chain) was captured in a study of blood T cell repertoires in COVID-19. The ends lost 4 bases at V and 4 bases at J; junction bases unmatched: 6. The CDR3 consists of 15 residues. Germline CDR1 is SGHRS and CDR2 is YFSETQ. TCRdb keeps only in-frame clones here, not all; method: immunoSEQ multiplex PCR. The table lists roughly 160,000 clones, about 85% of them singletons. Material for sequencing was peripheral blood. This chain uses TRBV5-1 with TRBJ1-1, with 11 bases lining up with TRBD1. This receptor was obtained from a woman aged 50 to 60 with COVID-19, enrolled during active disease. In nucleotides, the CDR3 is TGCGCCAGCAGCCCGGACAGGGGGCTAGGCACTGAAGCTTTCTTT. Its translation: CASSPDRGLGTEAFF.